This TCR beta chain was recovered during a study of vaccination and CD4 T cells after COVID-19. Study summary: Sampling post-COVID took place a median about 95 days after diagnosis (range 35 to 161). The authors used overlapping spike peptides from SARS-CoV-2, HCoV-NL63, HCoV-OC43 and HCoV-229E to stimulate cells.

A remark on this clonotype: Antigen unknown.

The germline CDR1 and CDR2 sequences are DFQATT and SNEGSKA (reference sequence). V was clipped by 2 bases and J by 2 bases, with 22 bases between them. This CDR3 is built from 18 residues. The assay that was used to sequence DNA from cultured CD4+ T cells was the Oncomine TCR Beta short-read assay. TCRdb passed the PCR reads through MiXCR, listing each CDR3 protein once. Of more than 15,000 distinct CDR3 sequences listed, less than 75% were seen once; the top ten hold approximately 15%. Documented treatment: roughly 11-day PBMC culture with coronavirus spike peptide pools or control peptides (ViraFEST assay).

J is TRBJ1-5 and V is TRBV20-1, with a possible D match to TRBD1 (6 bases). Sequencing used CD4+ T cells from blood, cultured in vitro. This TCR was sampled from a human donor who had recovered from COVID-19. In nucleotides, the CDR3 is TGCAGTGCTAGACTCAGGGGTAGTTTTGGGATTGGCAATCAGCCCCAGCATTTT. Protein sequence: CSARLRGSFGIGNQPQHF.